Below, 29 T cell receptor beta chains from the same sample are listed, as sequenced in a study of neurological immune-mediated disorders. MiXCR, run by TCRdb on the 5' RACE reads, gives a single entry per CDR3 protein. Of 15,000 to 20,000 distinct CDR3 sequences listed, roughly 2.5% are singletons. Source material: PBMCs. The receptors here all came from a woman aged 18-29 years with multiple sclerosis.

This clonotype was picked up a small number of times. The chain carries TRBV20-1 and TRBJ1-2, with TRBD1 as a possible D gene (5 bases). The CDR3 sequence is 15 residues long. Germline values: CDR1 DFQATT, CDR2 SNEGSKA (reference sequence). The V end was cut by 3 bases, the J end by 4 bases, with 18 bases between. CDR3 DNA sequence: TGCAGTGCTAGCCATAGCACAGGTTACGGCTATGGCTACACCTTC. Encoded protein: CSASHSTGYGYGYTF.

This clonotype was recorded many times. V and J are TRBV20-1 and TRBJ2-1; 7 bases fit TRBD2. V shed 1 base, J shed 10 bases, and the junction held 7 bases outside the gene matches. This CDR3 spans 13 amino acids. The germline CDR1 and CDR2 sequences are DFQATT and SNEGSKA (reference sequence). The CDR3 DNA follows: TGCAGTGCTAGAGGGACCTTGGGGGGGGAGCAGTTCTTC. Translating gives CSARGTLGGEQFF.

This clonotype was picked up many times. DNA for the CDR3: TGTGCCATCAGTGAGTCGACTGCAGGTACTGAAGCTTTCTTT. This gives the protein CAISESTAGTEAFF. V usage is TRBV10-3 and J usage is TRBJ1-1; unclear D gene. V lost 0 bases, J lost 5 bases, and 10 bases lay in between. This CDR3 comprises 14 residues. Looked up from germline, CDR1 is ENHRY and CDR2 is SYGVKD.

This clonotype was counted many times. The chain combines TRBV20-1 with TRBJ1-2, with D possibly matching TRBD1 (6 bases). Trimming pared 0 bases from V and 7 bases from J, leaving 9 bases between. There are 12 residues in the CDR3. Germline values: CDR1 DFQATT, CDR2 SNEGSKA (reference sequence). DNA of the CDR3: TGCAGTGCTAGAGAAACAGGGCTTGGCTACACCTTC. Translation: CSARETGLGYTF.

This clonotype was observed at least ten times. This rearrangement joins TRBV7-6 to TRBJ1-4; tentative D call: TRBD1 (6 bases). V was cut by 3 bases and J by 0 bases, with 17 bases left in between. The CDR3 consists of 18 residues. Germline CDR1 and CDR2: SGHVS and FNYEAQ. The DNA of the CDR3 is TGTGCCAGCAGCTTGGGACCGGGACAAGGATCAACTAATGAAAAACTGTTTTTT. Amino acids: CASSLGPGQGSTNEKLFF.

This clonotype was observed many times. This chain uses TRBV7-9 with TRBJ1-2; perhaps TRBD1 as D (5 bases). V lost 5 bases and J 4 bases, leaving 11 bases between the germline ends. The CDR3 runs 13 residues. Germline V gene lookup returns CDR1 SEHNR and CDR2 FQNEAQ (reference sequence). CDR3 in DNA: TGTGCCAGCAGCCAGGGCGGAATCTATGGCTACACCTTC. It translates to CASSQGGIYGYTF.

This clonotype is classed as medium-sized. The V gene is TRBV9, the J gene TRBJ1-2, with a tentative D call TRBD1 (6 bases). Germline V lookup: CDR1 SGDLS, CDR2 YYNGEE. Deletions cut 0 bases from V and 3 bases from J, with 12 bases between. This CDR3 region has 15 residues. Here the CDR3 reads CASSVGPGADYGYTF. CDR3 coding DNA: TGTGCCAGCAGCGTAGGGCCGGGGGCTGACTATGGCTACACCTTC. The whole variable domain, filled in from reference TRBV9 and TRBJ1-2, reads DSGVTQTPKHLITATGQRVTLRCSPRSGDLSVYWYQQSLDQGLQFLIQYYNGEERAKGNILERFSAQQFPDLHSELNLSSLELGDSALYFCASSVGPGADYGYTFGSGTRLTVV.

This clonotype showed up many times. The chain carries TRBV5-1 and TRBJ2-3; D is unresolved. CDR1 and CDR2 (germline): SGHRS, YFSETQ. There are 15 residues in the CDR3. Trimming took off 2 bases at V and 4 bases at J, with 14 bases between the two ends. The CDR3 nucleotides read TGCGCCAGCAGCTTCGACGATATGGTGGCAGATACGCAGTATTTT. This codes for CASSFDDMVADTQYF.

Comments on this clonotype: This may be a read error: a much more frequent sequence differs by one nucleotide. No conserved phenylalanine or tryptophan is present at the end of the CDR3, so a read error is the likely explanation. The rearrangement links TRBV10-3 to TRBJ1-2, with D perhaps matching TRBD1 (5 bases). With 8 bases removed from V and 8 bases from J, the gap between germline ends came to 9 bases. This CDR3 region has 10 residues. Germline V lookup: CDR1 ENHRY, CDR2 SYGVKD. As DNA, the CDR3 is TGTGCCATCGGGGGGAACGGCTACACCGTC. Translation gives CAIGGNGYTV.

Many counts were recorded for this clonotype. The gene calls are TRBV12-3 or TRBV12-4 and TRBJ2-1; TRBD1 agrees at 12 bases. Trimming took 5 bases from V and 7 from J; bases not matched to a gene: 12. CDR3 length: 17 amino acids. CDR3 protein: CASSPIGDRGLGNEQFF. In nucleotides, the CDR3 is TGTGCCAGCAGTCCCATAGGGGACAGGGGGCTGGGGAATGAGCAGTTCTTC.

The chain employs TRBV29-1 and TRBJ1-2; TRBD1 might be the D (6 bases). Germline CDR1 is SQVTM and CDR2 is ANQGSEA. The CDR3 length is 13 residues. Trimming stripped 7 bases from V and 3 bases from J, with 15 bases between. CDR3 DNA sequence: TGCAGCGCCCTAAGGGGGAAGCACTATGGCTACACCTTC. Its translation: CSALRGKHYGYTF.

This clonotype was seen ten or more times. The chain combines TRBV7-9 with TRBJ1-2; D not certain. V shed 1 base and J shed 2 bases, with 2 bases lying between them. The V gene's germline CDR1 is SEHNR and CDR2 FQNEAQ (reference sequence). The CDR3 consists of 12 residues. CDR3 in DNA: TGTGCCAGCAGCTTAGGAAACTATGGCTACACCTTC. This sequence encodes CASSLGNYGYTF.

This clonotype appeared a few times. The chain recombines TRBV20-1 with TRBJ1-2; no clear D. This CDR3 is 12 amino acids long. Trimming removed 5 bases at V and 1 base at J, with 8 bases between. The germline gives CDR1 DFQATT, CDR2 SNEGSKA (reference sequence). The CDR3 nucleotides are TGCAGTGCTCAGAGGATTAACTATGGCTACACCTTC. It translates to CSAQRINYGYTF.

This clonotype has ten or more counts. The chain uses TRBV5-1 and TRBJ2-5; the D gene is possibly TRBD2 (7 bases). Trimming pared 4 bases from V and 5 bases from J, leaving 18 bases between. CDR3 length: 15 amino acids. CDR1 SGHRS and CDR2 YFSETQ come from the germline V gene. The CDR3 reads CASSQDGGQVETQYF. The CDR3 DNA is TGCGCCAGCAGCCAGGACGGGGGGCAGGTCGAGACCCAGTACTTC.

This clonotype was seen at least ten times. The chain is built from TRBV6-5 and TRBJ1-5; 7 bases match TRBD1. CDR1 and CDR2 (germline): MNHEY, SVGAGI. Germline trimming cut 5 bases from V and 1 base from J; bases unmatched to any gene: 5. The length of the CDR3 is 15 residues. The CDR3 loop is CASSRAGGSNQPQHF. The CDR3, as DNA: TGTGCCAGCAGTAGAGCAGGGGGAAGCAATCAGCCCCAGCATTTT.

This clonotype occurred many times. The chain carries TRBV20-1 and TRBJ2-1; 11 nucleotides agree with TRBD2. The CDR3 runs 14 residues. Per germline, CDR1 DFQATT and CDR2 SNEGSKA (reference sequence). V was clipped by 6 bases and J by 3 bases; unmatched bases: 4. CDR3 protein: CSAATSGSYNEQFF. The CDR3 DNA follows: TGCAGTGCCGCAACTAGCGGGAGCTACAATGAGCAGTTCTTC.

This clonotype occurred many times. V is TRBV20-1 and J is TRBJ1-1; D not certain. Trimming took off 3 bases at V and 1 base at J, with 9 bases between the two ends. Germline assignment: CDR1 DFQATT and CDR2 SNEGSKA (reference sequence). This CDR3 is built from 13 residues. DNA for the CDR3: TGCAGTGCTAGGGTCCGGTCGAACACTGAAGCTTTCTTT. Its translation is CSARVRSNTEAFF.

This clonotype occurred many times. The rearrangement joins TRBV5-1 to TRBJ2-1; 10 bases fit TRBD2. The CDR3 contains 14 residues. The V segment lost 4 bases and the J segment 8 bases; nucleotides outside the gene matches: 6. Germline lookup yields CDR1 SGHRS and CDR2 YFSETQ. The CDR3 nucleotides read TGCGCCAGCAGCGATAGCGGGAGGTGGGATGAGCAGTTCTTC. It codes for CASSDSGRWDEQFF.

This clonotype was detected many times. The chain employs TRBV12-3 or TRBV12-4 and TRBJ2-3; D perhaps matches TRBD2 (6 bases). V dropped 5 bases and J dropped 6 bases, with 15 bases sitting between them. The CDR3 runs 14 residues. The CDR3 loop reads CASSLFGGGDTQYF. In DNA, the CDR3 is TGTGCCAGCAGTCTTTTCGGGGGAGGCGATACGCAGTATTTT.

This clonotype is medium-sized within its sample. CDR3 in DNA: TGTGCCGCCCGGGGAGGGAATCAGCCCCAGCATTTT. Translated, it gives CAARGGNQPQHF. This sequence joins TRBV19 and TRBJ1-5; D is undetermined. The CDR3 runs 12 residues. Trimming took 11 bases from V and 4 from J, leaving 12 bases between them. In germline, CDR1 is LNHDA, CDR2 SQIVND (reference sequence).

This clonotype has a count of ten or more. The gene calls are TRBV20-1 and TRBJ2-2; weak D call: TRBD1 (5 bases). V shed 3 bases and J shed 7 bases, with 12 bases lying between them. Germline V gene lookup returns CDR1 DFQATT and CDR2 SNEGSKA (reference sequence). CDR3 size: 13 residues. CDR3 in amino acids: CSASSTDSGELFF. In DNA, the CDR3 is TGCAGTGCTAGTTCCACCGACAGCGGGGAGCTGTTTTTT.

This clonotype was recorded many times. The chain is built from TRBV9 and TRBJ2-7; the match to TRBD1 covers 12 bases. V dropped 4 bases and J dropped 6; count of bases not matched to a gene: 8. Germline assignment: CDR1 SGDLS and CDR2 YYNGEE. The CDR3 spans 15 residues. The CDR3, as DNA: TGTGCCAGCAGCCCCCGGGGACAGGGGGCTGGCGAGCAGTACTTC. Translation gives CASSPRGQGAGEQYF.

The sample holds many counts of this clonotype. The rearrangement uses TRBV20-1 and TRBJ1-1, with D perhaps matching TRBD1 (5 bases). The CDR3 is 13 residues long. Trimming shortened V by 0 bases and J by 4 bases, and 9 bases separated the two germline ends. The germline V gene has CDR1 DFQATT and CDR2 SNEGSKA (reference sequence). CDR3 loop: CSARDPGGTEAFF. The CDR3 nucleotides read TGCAGTGCTAGAGACCCCGGGGGCACTGAAGCTTTCTTT.

This clonotype was seen many times. The chain couples TRBV5-6 to TRBJ2-7, with D maybe TRBD1 (6 bases). Trimming stripped 1 base from V and 4 bases from J, with 12 bases between. Germline CDR1 is SGHDT and CDR2 is YYEEEE. This CDR3 comprises 14 residues. This CDR3 reads CASSLYRVGYEQYF. CDR3 in DNA: TGTGCCAGCAGCTTGTACAGGGTAGGGTACGAGCAGTACTTC.

At least ten counts were recorded for this clonotype. The DNA for the CDR3 is TGTGCCAGCAGTGAAGGGACAGCAACTAATGAAAAACTGTTTTTT. Translated: CASSEGTATNEKLFF. The chain uses TRBV25-1 and TRBJ1-4; TRBD1 aligns across 7 bases. This CDR3 region has 15 residues. CDR1 is MGHDK, CDR2 SYGVNS, per germline. Trimming took 2 bases from V and 0 from J; bases not matched to a gene: 0.

This clonotype was observed many times. The V and J genes are TRBV20-1 and TRBJ2-5; 9 positions match TRBD2. The J segment lost 5 bases and the V segment lost 6 bases, leaving 4 bases of the junction unmatched. The CDR3 totals 12 residues. Germline V gives CDR1 DFQATT, CDR2 SNEGSKA (reference sequence). The CDR3 DNA reads TGCAGTGCCAGGACTAGCGTGGAGACCCAGTACTTC. Amino acid sequence: CSARTSVETQYF.

This clonotype was seen many times. The chain is built from TRBV2 and TRBJ1-5; D may be TRBD1 (6 bases). V was shortened by 4 bases and J by 7 bases, with 29 bases between the two germline ends. Germline CDR1 SNHLY, CDR2 FYNNEI. This CDR3 is 19 amino acids long. Written as DNA, the CDR3 is TGTGCCAGCAGTGTGGTGGGCAGGGGCACCTTGAGGCAGAAGCAGCCCCAGCATTTT. Protein: CASSVVGRGTLRQKQPQHF.

The sample holds many counts of this clonotype. V is TRBV7-2 and J is TRBJ2-3, with TRBD1 matching over 10 bases. Germline V gives CDR1 SGHTA, CDR2 FQGNSA. The J segment lost 4 bases and the V segment lost 5 bases, leaving 6 bases of the junction unmatched. This CDR3 has 15 residues. Here the CDR3 DNA reads TGTGCCAGCAGCATAAGACAGGGGGCGGCAGATACGCAGTATTTT. It encodes CASSIRQGAADTQYF. Together with reference TRBV7-2 and TRBJ2-3, the CDR3 gives the full variable domain: GAGVSQSPSNKVTEKGKDVELRCDPISGHTALYWYRQSLGQGLEFLIYFQGNSAPDKSGLPSDRFSAERTGGSVSTLTIQRTQQEDSAVYLCASSIRQGAADTQYFGPGTRLTVL.

This clonotype was seen ten or more times. This rearrangement joins TRBV6-6 to TRBJ2-7; maybe TRBD2 (6 bases). Germline values: CDR1 MNHNY, CDR2 SVGAGI (reference sequence). This CDR3 spans 14 amino acids. Trimming left V 4 bases short and J 3 bases short, with 13 bases between. The CDR3 DNA is TGTGCCAGCAGTTTCGCGGGGCGAAACTACGAGCAGTACGTC. Amino acids: CASSFAGRNYEQYV.